The entry that follows covers one TCR beta chain sequence. Likely a read error: the CDR3 ends without its conserved phenylalanine or tryptophan. Germline CDR1 and CDR2: MNHEY and SMNVEV (reference sequence). The CDR3 contains 12 residues. Trimming left V 10 bases short and J 4 bases short, with 11 bases between. Described time point: before trial treatment. The data were obtained in a study of low-dose radiotherapy and immunotherapy resistance in tumors. Using a constant-region primer together with a V-primer adapter, TCRs were subjected to 20 PCR cycles of amplification. Isolated mRNA underwent amplification via in vitro transcription. TCRdb reanalysed the reads using MiXCR and keeps one entry per CDR3 protein. The sample lists under 60,000 distinct CDR3 sequences, about 12% occurring once.

This sequence originates from a female donor with ovarian cancer. The sequenced sample was PBMCs, obtained before treatment. This chain connects TRBV27 to TRBJ1-5; D gene uncertain. CDR3 sequence: CANQGSNQPQHL. In nucleotides, the CDR3 is TGTGCCAACCAAGGGAGTAATCAGCCCCAGCATCTT.